This TCR beta chain was captured in a study of graft-versus-host responses after intestinal transplantation (dated by TCRdb to 2020 to 2022). About the investigation overall: Multivisceral, liver-intestinal, or isolated intestinal transplants were received by the recipients. Anti-thymocyte globulin induction was given to all recipients, followed by maintenance tacrolimus and steroids for around three years. Bulk TCR-beta CDR3 sequencing was used to track graft-versus-host and host-versus-graft alloreactive T cell clones in the graft, circulation and bone marrow after intestinal transplantation. To identify alloreactive clones, pre-transplant mixed lymphocyte reaction products were sequenced and then compared with unstimulated pre-transplant donor and recipient T cells. The cohort enrolled approximately 24 intestinal transplant recipients, one of whom was a retransplant, and a few patients without pretransplant specimens were excluded. Donor T cell macrochimerism was defined as a peak of at least 4% donor T cells among recipient peripheral blood mononuclear cells. Rather than being sequenced by the commercial service, samples from a few later patients were sequenced in-house on an Illumina MiSeq and processed with MiXCR.

A remark on this clone: Its antigen target is currently unknown. No qualities accompany the bases; no much larger clone lies one base away.

The time point label for this specimen denotes: cells obtained before transplantation from donor or recipient. CD3+CD4+ and CD3+CD8+ populations were FACS-sorted from unstimulated pre-transplant donor and recipient cells taken from spleen or lymph nodes. The germline V gene supplies CDR1 SGHRS and CDR2 YFSETQ. The CDR3 has 14 amino acids, counting the end cysteine and phenylalanine. The entry retains the CDR3 DNA only, 42 bases that are in frame from base 1. V loses 0 bases of germline sequence and J loses 5 bases, and the interval between the two ends is 11 bases. Library preparation was by the immunoSEQ multiplex PCR assay. For most patients, genomic DNA was isolated with the Qiagen DNeasy Blood and Tissue Kit and sent frozen to Adaptive Biotechnologies for TCR sequencing. Adaptive Biotechnologies carried out high-throughput TCR-beta CDR3 sequencing of genomic DNA for most patients. In the authors' own workflow: Adaptive's ImmunoSEQ software was the source of the TCR sequencing data for over 15 patients, while a few other patients were processed with MiXCR and VDJtools. To correct CD4 versus CD8 sorting errors, any sequence found in both subsets at a frequency ratio below 5:1 was removed. CDR3 nucleotide sequences shared by donor and recipient were removed because the origin of these sequences could not be assigned. At least 2-fold expansion over unstimulated cells and a minimum CFSE-low frequency of 0.002% (template counts) or 0.001% (read counts) were required for clones to be classified as alloreactive. A clone was considered mappable if detected in the sequenced pre-transplant spleen, lymph node, or MLR CFSE-low populations of the donor or recipient. Cumulative frequency of alloreactive clones was calculated as a percentage of all sequences weighted by copy number. TCRdb took this table from immuneACCESS and kept in-frame rearrangements with V and J called. Such tables lack part of the clones; where checked against another copy, unresolved V genes explain under half of the gap, and the rest is unexplained. Clonal size and the V and J genes are those of that table, whereas D and trimming came from the DNA. This sample holds about 90,000 clones; roughly 80% were observed only once. The ten largest clones capture 0.83% of the sample.

Summary of the overall study and its limitations: Early after transplant, declines in HvG clones were associated with peak levels of circulating GvH clones. In the allografts of patients with donor T cell macrochimerism, GvH to HvG T cell clonal ratios were high. GvH clones were detected in recipient bone marrow, and some of these GvH clones were observed earlier in ileal mucosa or blood, consistent with an intestinal mucosal origin. The relatively low number and heterogeneity of intestinal transplant patients limited the conclusions.

The specimen comprised unstimulated CD4+ T cells sorted from spleen or lymph node cells, sampled before intestinal transplant. The V and J genes are TRBV5-1 and TRBJ2-5, with the identity of the D gene unclear. The TCR was taken from a human donor who received an intestinal transplant. The DNA sequence is given as TGCGCCAGCAGCTTGGACCATGCTAAGGAGACCCAGTACTTC. It specifies CASSLDHAKETQYF.